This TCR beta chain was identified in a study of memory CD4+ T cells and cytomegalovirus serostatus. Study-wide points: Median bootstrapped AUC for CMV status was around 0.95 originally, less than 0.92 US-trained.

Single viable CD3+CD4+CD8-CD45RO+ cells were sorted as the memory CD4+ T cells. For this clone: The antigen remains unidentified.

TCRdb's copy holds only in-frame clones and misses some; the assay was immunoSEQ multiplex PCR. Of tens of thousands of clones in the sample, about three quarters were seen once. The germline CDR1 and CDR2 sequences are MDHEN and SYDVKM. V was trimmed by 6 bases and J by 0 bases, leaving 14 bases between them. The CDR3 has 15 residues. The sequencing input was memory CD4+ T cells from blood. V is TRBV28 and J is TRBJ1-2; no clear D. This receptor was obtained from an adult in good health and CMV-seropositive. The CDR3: CASSRVVGANYGYTF. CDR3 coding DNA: TGTGCCAGCAGCCGAGTGGTCGGGGCTAACTATGGCTACACCTTC.